A single sample gave rise to the 8 T cell receptor beta chains below, sequenced in a study of blood T cell repertoires in COVID-19. Assay: immunoSEQ multiplex PCR; the TCRdb copy retains only in-frame clones and omits some. The sample contains 140,000 to 150,000 clones, 87% of which appear only once. The sequenced sample consisted of PBMCs or T cells enriched from blood (not recorded which). The receptors originated from a man aged 60-69 years who had recovered from COVID-19.

The V gene is TRBV6-1, the J gene TRBJ2-7; 11 bases are shared with TRBD2. J gave up 6 bases and V 3 bases, and 7 bases lay outside the gene matches. The CDR3 length is 15 residues. From germline, CDR1 is MNHNS and CDR2 SASEGT. CDR3 residues: CASSEILAGGGEQYF. In DNA form, the CDR3 reads TGTGCCAGCAGTGAGATCCTAGCGGGAGGTGGCGAGCAGTACTTC.

This clone was seen only once. This chain connects TRBV2 to TRBJ1-1; D is possibly TRBD1 (5 bases). The V end lost 8 bases, the J end lost 3 bases, and 13 bases lay between the germline ends. CDR3 length: 13 residues. Germline CDR1 and CDR2: SNHLY and FYNNEI. CDR3 nucleotide sequence: TGTGCCAGCCCTCTAAAGGGGTACACTGAAGCTTTCTTT. Residues: CASPLKGYTEAFF.

The chain couples TRBV30 to TRBJ2-7; 11 bases align to TRBD1. Trimming cost V 3 bases and J 2 bases; bases outside gene matches: 3. This CDR3 is built from 14 residues. CDR1 is GTSNPN and CDR2 is SVGIG in the germline V gene (reference sequence). CDR3 loop: CAWRLGQGAYEQYF. CDR3 nucleotides: TGTGCCTGGAGGCTGGGACAGGGGGCCTACGAGCAGTACTTC.

The chain joins TRBV5-1 to TRBJ1-2; D is unclear. This CDR3 is 12 amino acids long. Germline values: CDR1 SGHRS, CDR2 YFSETQ. V was shortened by 0 bases and J by 8 bases, with 8 bases between the two germline ends. The CDR3 protein is CASSLDSWGYTF. Written as DNA, the CDR3 is TGCGCCAGCAGCTTGGACTCCTGGGGCTACACCTTC.

This chain connects TRBV5-1 to TRBJ2-7, with TRBD1 identical over 8 bases. V trimming: 4 bases; J trimming: 2 bases; junction bases outside the gene matches: 5. From germline, CDR1 is SGHRS and CDR2 YFSETQ. This CDR3 spans 14 amino acids. The CDR3 spells CASSVDRAAYEQYF. The CDR3 DNA is TGCGCCAGCAGCGTGGACAGGGCTGCCTACGAGCAGTACTTC.

This chain links TRBV28 with TRBJ2-3, with 13 bases identical to TRBD2. This CDR3 contains 16 residues. V was pared by 6 bases and J by 7 bases, with 10 bases of the junction left unmatched. Germline CDR1 and CDR2: MDHEN and SYDVKM. The CDR3 region is CASSSTTSGRFHTQYF. In DNA form, the CDR3 reads TGTGCCAGCAGCTCAACGACTAGCGGGAGGTTCCATACGCAGTATTTT.

The CDR3, as DNA: TGTGCCAGTAGTAAACCGTCTCTGGAGGCCTACTATGGCTACACCTTC. This gives the protein CASSKPSLEAYYGYTF. The genes are TRBV19 and TRBJ1-2; D unresolved. CDR1 is LNHDA and CDR2 is SQIVND in the germline V gene (reference sequence). The CDR3 contains 16 residues. The V gene lost 4 bases and the J gene lost 3 bases, with 18 bases spanning the gap. The whole variable domain, filled in from reference TRBV19 and TRBJ1-2, reads DGGITQSPKYLFRKEGQNVTLSCEQNLNHDAMYWYRQDPGQGLRLIYYSQIVNDFQKGDIAEGYSVSREKKESFPLTVTSAQKNPTAFYLCASSKPSLEAYYGYTFGSGTRLTVV.

CDR3 DNA: TGTGCCAGCAGCCCAAATCCCAGGGATCTGTACTTC. It encodes CASSPNPRDLYF. The rearrangement uses TRBV5-4 and TRBJ2-7; D is possibly TRBD1 (5 bases). Germline loops: CDR1 SGHNT, CDR2 YYREEE (reference sequence). V gave up 4 bases and J gave up 12 bases, with 17 bases separating them. The CDR3 consists of 12 residues.